This TCR beta chain was recovered during a study of CD8+CD57+ T cells in acquired aplastic anemia (dated by TCRdb to 2017 to 2018). About the study as a whole: Extracted DNA from sorted CD4+ and CD8+ cells averaged about 2.9 ug, ranging from roughly 0.17 to 30 ug. For healthy donor samples, the average read count was about 9.9 million for CD4+ cells and 11 million to 14 million for CD8+ cells.

The investigation overall reported the following: Although 25 to 30 CD8+ CDR3 sequences were shared by patients and controls, these sequences appeared highly expressed in patients and within the immunodominant clones of patients. No significant difference in CD8+ Simpson's diversity was found between patients and healthy controls (P=0.060).

The CDR3 holds 13 amino acids from the cysteine to the phenylalanine. Solely the CDR3 DNA is kept, with 39 bases framed from the first base. CDR1 is given as DFQATT and CDR2 as SNEGSKA, both from the germline V gene (reference sequence). Ends trimmed: V by 5 bases, J by 4 bases; bases unmatched to a gene: 5. TCR beta VDJ combination and CDR3 sequence profiling used genomic DNA as the template. TCR repertoire sequencing was run on an Illumina HiSeq 2000. The original methods were these. Repertoires were assessed using TRBV/TRBJ rearrangement plots, CDR3 size and DJ length profiles, and Simpson's diversity index. The most abundant DNA sequence in the deep sequencing data was defined as the immunodominant clone. CDR3 amino acid sequences were screened for sharing across subjects and were compared with published repertoires and the VDJdb database. TCRdb cleaned the public reads at Q25 with fastp, built clones with MiXCR and kept in-frame beta chains. Each CDR3 protein gets just one entry, which takes the most common genes and DNA from the rows behind it. TCRdb's processing, not the study's, gives the V and J calls here. The sample table holds about 140,000 distinct CDR3 sequences, of which less than 45% were seen once. The ten largest account for roughly 8.1% of the sample.

The study deep-sequenced TCR repertoires of sorted CD4+ and CD8+ blood T cells from severe aplastic anemia patients and healthy subjects. Ficoll-Paque density gradient centrifugation was used to isolate peripheral blood mononuclear cells. CD4+ and CD8+ T cells were sorted by FACS or magnetic beads before DNA extraction. As regards this clonotype: Its antigen is still unknown. Per-base qualities were not stored, and no clone one base away is much larger.

The rearranged segments are TRBV20-1 and TRBJ1-1, and 9 junctional nucleotides match TRBD1. Sequenced sample: sorted CD4+, CD8+, or CD8+CD57+ T cells (not recorded which) from PBMCs. This TCR was recovered from a human donor in good health, serving as a control. Read as DNA, the sequence is TGCAGTGCTCAGGACAGGGGCGGCACTGAAGCTTTCTTT. Its amino acids are CSAQDRGGTEAFF.